Listed below are T cell receptor beta chains from one sample, sequenced in a study of beta chain features in type 1 diabetes. Libraries were prepared by immunoSEQ multiplex PCR; TCRdb keeps only in-frame clonotypes and omits some of them. The repertoire holds fewer than 550,000 clones, with over 10% as singletons. Sequencing input: naive CD4+ T cells from blood. The receptors were gathered from a woman in her late teens or twenties in good health. CDR3s include the opening cysteine and the closing phenylalanine or tryptophan. D genes are given only for firm matches. Size is omitted from some rows. Given values are once, few, many or a class for expanded clones.

v_gene: TRBV7-2
d_gene: TRBD1
j_gene: TRBJ2-5
abundance: NA
CDR3aa: CASSPTNHRGRETQYF
CDR3nt: TGTGCCAGCAGCCCTACGAATCACAGGGGTCGGGAGACCCAGTACTTC

v_gene: TRBV6-1
d_gene: NA
j_gene: TRBJ1-2
abundance: NA
CDR3aa: CASSALERNYGYTF
CDR3nt: TGTGCCAGCAGTGCCCTGGAGCGTAACTATGGCTACACCTTC

v_gene: TRBV27
d_gene: NA
j_gene: TRBJ1-1
abundance: few
CDR3aa: CASSLLSGTEAFF
CDR3nt: TGTGCCAGCAGTCTCCTTAGTGGCACTGAAGCTTTCTTT

v_gene: TRBV12-5
d_gene: NA
j_gene: TRBJ2-3
abundance: NA
CDR3aa: CASGLEFTQYF
CDR3nt: TGTGCTAGTGGTTTGGAGTTTACGCAGTATTTT

v_gene: TRBV5-4
d_gene: NA
j_gene: TRBJ2-3
abundance: NA
CDR3aa: CASSPGLDTQYF
CDR3nt: TGTGCCAGCAGCCCAGGGTTGGATACGCAGTATTTT

v_gene: TRBV13
d_gene: TRBD2
j_gene: TRBJ2-3
abundance: few
CDR3aa: CASSSFPAGEADTQYF
CDR3nt: TGTGCCAGCAGCTCGTTCCCAGCGGGAGAGGCAGATACGCAGTATTTT

v_gene: TRBV5-1
d_gene: TRBD1
j_gene: TRBJ2-3
abundance: NA
CDR3aa: CASSEGQGGTDTQYF
CDR3nt: TGCGCCAGCAGCGAGGGACAGGGCGGGACAGATACGCAGTATTTT

v_gene: TRBV2
d_gene: NA
j_gene: TRBJ1-5
abundance: few
CDR3aa: CASSGSAASNQPQHF
CDR3nt: TGTGCCAGCAGTGGATCGGCCGCGAGCAATCAGCCCCAGCATTTT

v_gene: TRBV6-5
d_gene: NA
j_gene: TRBJ2-7
abundance: few
CDR3aa: CASSYLGSYEQYF
CDR3nt: TGTGCCAGCAGTTACTTGGGGTCCTACGAGCAGTACTTC

v_gene: TRBV30
d_gene: TRBD2
j_gene: TRBJ2-5
abundance: few
CDR3aa: CAWSPPREGDGTQYF
CDR3nt: TGTGCCTGGAGTCCCCCTAGGGAGGGCGATGGGACCCAGTACTTC

v_gene: TRBV5-1
d_gene: TRBD2
j_gene: TRBJ2-1
abundance: NA
CDR3aa: CASSLSVAGTEQFF
CDR3nt: TGCGCCAGCAGCTTGTCGGTAGCGGGAACTGAGCAGTTCTTC

v_gene: TRBV6-5
d_gene: TRBD1
j_gene: TRBJ2-1
abundance: NA
CDR3aa: CASSWAGTGYSEQFF
CDR3nt: TGTGCCAGCAGCTGGGCCGGGACAGGGTACAGTGAGCAGTTCTTC

v_gene: TRBV19
d_gene: TRBD2
j_gene: TRBJ2-5
abundance: NA
CDR3aa: CASSPGLAEQETQYF
CDR3nt: TGTGCCAGTAGTCCGGGACTAGCGGAACAAGAGACCCAGTACTTC

v_gene: TRBV9
d_gene: NA
j_gene: TRBJ2-3
abundance: few
CDR3aa: CASSPPAVSDTQYF
CDR3nt: TGTGCCAGCAGCCCCCCGGCCGTTTCAGATACGCAGTATTTT

v_gene: TRBV7-2
d_gene: NA
j_gene: TRBJ2-7
abundance: NA
CDR3aa: CASSLQGPSYEQYF
CDR3nt: TGTGCCAGCAGCTTACAGGGACCCTCCTACGAGCAGTACTTC

v_gene: TRBV9
d_gene: NA
j_gene: TRBJ2-3
abundance: NA
CDR3aa: CASSVGAAGTLGDTQYF
CDR3nt: TGTGCCAGCAGCGTAGGGGCGGCGGGGACCTTGGGAGATACGCAGTATTTT

v_gene: TRBV19
d_gene: NA
j_gene: TRBJ1-1
abundance: few
CDR3aa: CASRPPGTPNTEAFF
CDR3nt: TGTGCCAGTCGCCCCCCCGGGACACCGAACACTGAAGCTTTCTTT

v_gene: TRBV4-2
d_gene: TRBD1
j_gene: TRBJ1-2
abundance: NA
CDR3aa: CASSQDPLKGQHGYTF
CDR3nt: TGTGCCAGCAGCCAAGATCCCCTTAAGGGACAGCATGGCTACACCTTC

v_gene: TRBV6-5
d_gene: NA
j_gene: TRBJ2-1
abundance: NA
CDR3aa: CASSYKGYEQFF
CDR3nt: TGTGCCAGCAGTTACAAGGGATATGAGCAGTTCTTC

v_gene: TRBV2
d_gene: NA
j_gene: TRBJ1-2
abundance: few
CDR3aa: CASRLKTEYGYTF
CDR3nt: TGTGCCAGCAGACTTAAGACAGAGTATGGCTACACCTTC

v_gene: TRBV5-6
d_gene: NA
j_gene: TRBJ2-7
abundance: few
CDR3aa: CASSSNYEQYF
CDR3nt: TGTGCCAGCAGCTCGAACTACGAGCAGTACTTC

v_gene: TRBV30
d_gene: TRBD2
j_gene: TRBJ2-7
abundance: few
CDR3aa: CAWNPFGTRRLGEQYF
CDR3nt: TGTGCCTGGAACCCGTTCGGGACTAGACGTTTGGGCGAGCAGTACTTC

v_gene: TRBV6-5
d_gene: TRBD1
j_gene: TRBJ1-4
abundance: NA
CDR3aa: CASSYRDRSVGLFF
CDR3nt: TGTGCCAGCAGTTACCGGGACAGGTCGGTTGGACTGTTTTTT